The rows below give T cell receptor beta chains drawn from one sample of a study of shared clonotypes between healthy human individuals. Here immunoSEQ multiplex PCR was the method, and the copy in TCRdb shows in-frame clones only, minus some. The data show millions of clones, with over 85% seen just once and 0.13% held by the top ten. Sequencing input: naive CD4+ T cells sorted from blood. The receptors were gathered from a man aged 18 to 30 in good health. CDR3s include the opening cysteine and the closing phenylalanine or tryptophan. D genes are given only for firm matches. The listing skips clone size in some rows; elsewhere it reads once, few, many or a size class.

TRBD1,TRBJ2-3,TRBV27,NA,TGTGCCAGCAGTTCCTCCCGGACAGGGTGGACAGATACGCAGTATTTT,CASSSSRTGWTDTQYF
NA,TRBJ2-1,TRBV5-6,NA,TGTGCCAGCAGCCTACCAGGGACTTCCTACAATGAGCAGTTCTTC,CASSLPGTSYNEQFF
NA,TRBJ1-1,TRBV18,NA,TGTGCCAGCTCACCACCTGGAGACAGTACGGCTTTCTTT,CASSPPGDSTAFF
NA,TRBJ2-3,TRBV5-4,NA,TGTGCCAGCAGCTTATACTCGGATACGCAGTATTTT,CASSLYSDTQYF
TRBD1,TRBJ1-3,TRBV18,NA,TGTGCCAGCTCACCCGCGGGACAGTCGACCTCTGGAAACACCATATATTTT,CASSPAGQSTSGNTIYF
NA,TRBJ1-2,TRBV28,NA,TGTGCCAGCAACAGACCAGGGTCTGGCTACACCTTC,CASNRPGSGYTF
NA,TRBJ1-2,TRBV28,NA,TGTGCCAGCAGTTTAGAACGCAGGACGGACCGCTATGGCTACACCTTC,CASSLERRTDRYGYTF
TRBD1,TRBJ2-7,TRBV7-2,NA,TGTGCCAGCAGCTTAAACAGGGGAGACGAGCAGTACTTC,CASSLNRGDEQYF
NA,TRBJ2-5,TRBV7-2,NA,TGTGCCAGCAGCCCGACCCCCGGCGGGACCCAGTACTTC,CASSPTPGGTQYF
NA,TRBJ2-5,TRBV2,NA,TGTGCCAGCAGCAAGCCTCCGCACTCGAAGGAGACCCAGTACTTC,CASSKPPHSKETQYF
NA,TRBJ1-2,TRBV6-1,NA,TGTGCCAGCAGTCCTACTGAAGGGCTCTATGGCTACACCTTC,CASSPTEGLYGYTF
NA,TRBJ2-3,TRBV6-6,NA,TGTGCCAGCAGTTACTCAGGGCGCGATACGCAGTATTTT,CASSYSGRDTQYF
TRBD2,TRBJ2-7,TRBV6-1,NA,TGTGCCAGCACCAGCGGGGGGGCAGGGGAGCAGTACTTC,CASTSGGAGEQYF
NA,TRBJ2-2,TRBV6-1,NA,TGTGCCAGCAGTGAAATCCAAACCCGGAACACCGGGGAGCTGTTTTTT,CASSEIQTRNTGELFF
TRBD2,TRBJ2-5,TRBV6-5,NA,TGTGCAACACGGGTAGCGGGGGCCCAAGAGACCCAGTACTTC,CATRVAGAQETQYF
NA,TRBJ2-7,TRBV6-5,NA,TGTGCCAGCAGTGCAGACAGGTATTCCTACGAGCAGTACTTC,CASSADRYSYEQYF
NA,TRBJ1-3,TRBV11-2,NA,TGTGCCAGCAGCTTAGCGGTCAGTTACCTCTCTGGAAACACCATATATTTT,CASSLAVSYLSGNTIYF
NA,TRBJ1-1,TRBV10-1,NA,TGCGCCAGCAGTGAAGGGGGGATGAAAACTGAAGCTTTCTTT,CASSEGGMKTEAFF
NA,TRBJ1-2,TRBV6-1,NA,TGTGCCAGCAGTGAACAGGGTCCCTCCGGCTACACCTTC,CASSEQGPSGYTF
NA,TRBJ1-2,TRBV5-1,once,TGCGCCAGCAGCTTCGACTCCAGTGGCTATGGCTACACCTTC,CASSFDSSGYGYTF
TRBD1,TRBJ2-7,TRBV18,NA,TGTGCCAGCTCACCACTACAGGGGGCTGAGCAGTACTTC,CASSPLQGAEQYF
NA,TRBJ2-3,TRBV10-1,NA,TGCGCCAGCAGTCGGGGGACCAGCACAGATACGCAGTATTTT,CASSRGTSTDTQYF
NA,TRBJ1-2,TRBV19,NA,TGTGCCAGTACGGAGTCTAACTATGGCTACACCTTC,CASTESNYGYTF
NA,TRBJ2-1,TRBV25-1,NA,TGTGCCAGCAGATCGGGAGAGGCGTACAATGAGCAGTTCTTC,CASRSGEAYNEQFF
TRBD1,TRBJ2-7,TRBV7-2,NA,TGTGCCAGCAGCACACCGGGACAGGGTTACGAGCAGTACTTC,CASSTPGQGYEQYF
TRBD2,TRBJ2-7,TRBV11-3,NA,TGTGCCAGCAGCTCGGGGGGGAGCTCCTACGAGCAGTACTTC,CASSSGGSSYEQYF
NA,TRBJ1-2,TRBV28,NA,TGTGCCAGCAGTTTAGAGGGGCTTCGGGGCTACACCTTC,CASSLEGLRGYTF
NA,TRBJ2-5,TRBV7-9,NA,TGTGCCAGCAGCGGAGAAGAGACCCAGTACTTC,CASSGEETQYF
TRBD2,TRBJ2-1,TRBV6-5,NA,TGTGCCAGCAGTAGAGCGGGGAGCTCCTACAATGAGCAGTTCTTC,CASSRAGSSYNEQFF
NA,TRBJ1-2,TRBV21-1,NA,TGTGCCAGCAGCATAAAATGGGTAAGACAGAACGACCGTTATGGCTACACCTTC,CASSIKWVRQNDRYGYTF
NA,TRBJ1-5,TRBV7-2,NA,TGTGCCAGCAGATTGACGGGCAATCAGCCCCAGCATTTT,CASRLTGNQPQHF
NA,TRBJ1-5,TRBV5-6,once,TGTGCCAGCAGCTTGGGACAGTTAAATCAGCCCCAGCATTTT,CASSLGQLNQPQHF
NA,TRBJ2-6,TRBV27,NA,TGTGCCAGCAGTTTGAATGGGGCCAACGTCCTGACTTTC,CASSLNGANVLTF
NA,TRBJ2-7,TRBV10-3,NA,TGTGCCATCAGTGACGGGGGAAAATCCTACGAGCAGTACTTC,CAISDGGKSYEQYF
TRBD2,TRBJ2-3,TRBV9,NA,TGTGCCAGCAGCCCCCTCCCGGGACTAGCAACAGATACGCAGTATTTT,CASSPLPGLATDTQYF
TRBD2,TRBJ2-7,TRBV5-1,NA,TGCGCCAGCAGCTTAACTAGCGGATTCTACGAGCAGTACTTC,CASSLTSGFYEQYF
TRBD1,TRBJ1-1,TRBV7-9,once,TGTGCCAGCAGCTTAGCGGGCCAGGGGGTGAACACTGAAGCTTTCTTT,CASSLAGQGVNTEAFF
NA,TRBJ2-7,TRBV6-1,NA,TGTGCCAGCAGTGAAGCGCTTCTCGCCGCCTCCTACGAGCAGTACTTC,CASSEALLAASYEQYF
NA,TRBJ1-1,TRBV7-2,NA,TGTGCCAGCAGCGCGTTCACTGAAGCTTTCTTT,CASSAFTEAFF
NA,TRBJ2-1,TRBV9,NA,TGTGCCAGCAGCGTAGCCGGGGGCACCTACAATGAGCAGTTCTTC,CASSVAGGTYNEQFF
NA,TRBJ1-6,TRBV6-5,NA,TGTGCCAGCAGTTACCTCAGGTTTTCCTATAATTCACCCCTCCACTTT,CASSYLRFSYNSPLHF
TRBD1,TRBJ1-5,TRBV2,NA,TGTGCCAGCGACAGGGACCCGATCAATCAGCCCCAGCATTTT,CASDRDPINQPQHF
NA,TRBJ1-4,TRBV5-1,NA,TGCGCCAGCAGCCCTACCGGGGGGACCATGAATCAACTGTTTTTT,CASSPTGGTMNQLFF
NA,TRBJ1-4,TRBV30,once,TGTGCCTGGAGTCCCCAGGGTGGTGGAAAACTGTTTTTT,CAWSPQGGGKLFF
NA,TRBJ2-7,TRBV6-6,NA,TGTGCCAGCAGCCCGGGGGTCCCCTACGAGCAGTACTTC,CASSPGVPYEQYF
NA,TRBJ2-3,TRBV27,NA,TGTGCCAGCAGTTTAGGGGCCGCGCAGTATTTT,CASSLGAAQYF
TRBD1,TRBJ2-7,TRBV19,NA,TGTGCCAGTAGTAGGGACAGGGGGTTCGACGAGCAGTACTTC,CASSRDRGFDEQYF
TRBD1,TRBJ1-3,TRBV6-6,NA,TGTGCCAGCAGTTATGGGACAGGGGGATTGGGGAACACCATATATTTT,CASSYGTGGLGNTIYF
TRBD2,TRBJ2-5,TRBV15,NA,TGTGCCACCAGGGGCAGCGGGGGGCCTGAAGAGACCCAGTACTTC,CATRGSGGPEETQYF
NA,TRBJ2-7,TRBV29-1,NA,TGCAGCGTTGAAGAGGGGCGCAAGAGCAACTACGAGCAGTACTTC,CSVEEGRKSNYEQYF
NA,TRBJ2-5,TRBV10-3,once,TGTGCCATCAGTGCCTCGGAGAGTGTGAAGACCCAGTACTTC,CAISASESVKTQYF
TRBD1,TRBJ1-2,TRBV18,NA,TGTGCCAGCTCACCACCGGGACAGGGGATGAACTATGGCTACACCTTC,CASSPPGQGMNYGYTF
NA,TRBJ2-3,TRBV11-2,NA,TGTGCCAGCAGCTCTTTCGGGAGAAGCACAGATACGCAGTATTTT,CASSSFGRSTDTQYF
TRBD1,TRBJ1-2,TRBV5-6,once,TGTGCCAGCAGCTGGGGACAGGGGACGGGCTACACCTTC,CASSWGQGTGYTF
NA,TRBJ1-1,TRBV7-9,NA,TGTGCCAGCAGCCCAAGACAGAACACTGAAGCTTTCTTT,CASSPRQNTEAFF
NA,TRBJ1-1,TRBV7-9,NA,TGTGCCAGCAGCCTACAGGGCGGGACTGAAGCTTTCTTT,CASSLQGGTEAFF
TRBD2,TRBJ2-5,TRBV4-1,NA,TGCGCCAGCAGCGTCGGCGGGAGCGGGGGGCCACGGGAGACCCAGTACTTC,CASSVGGSGGPRETQYF
NA,TRBJ2-5,TRBV9,NA,TGTGCCAGCAGCGTAGGAGGCTCGTACCAAGAGACCCAGTACTTC,CASSVGGSYQETQYF
NA,TRBJ2-7,TRBV11-2,NA,TGTGCCAGCAGCTTCGATCGGGGGACAGTCGAGCAGTACTTC,CASSFDRGTVEQYF